The present entry profiles one T cell receptor (beta chain) with its context. The antigen is undetermined. The sample comes from a study of T-cell reconstitution after alpha-beta-depleted transplantation in children. Molecular barcoding with unique molecular identifiers was used for the TCRbeta library. TCRdb called the PCR reads again in MiXCR, with one record for every CDR3 protein. Of a few hundred thousand distinct CDR3 sequences listed, 25% to 30% are singletons. Findings and limits, study-wide: The study reportedly traced alpha-beta T cells about two months after transplant to several hundred expanded graft clones. T cells produced anew were the main source of T-cell counts and diversity one year after transplant. After transplant, high TCRbeta diversity at day 60 in some patients arose from surviving recipient T cells and thymic progenitors.

This CDR3 is built from 14 residues. Trimming shortened V by 5 bases and J by 4 bases, and 18 bases separated the two germline ends. Germline V CDR1 and CDR2: SQVTM, ANQGSEA. This chain joins TRBV29-1 and TRBJ2-7; D is perhaps TRBD2 (7 bases). The sequencing used PBMCs, collected before TCRalphabeta/CD19-depleted stem cell transplant. The TCR was taken from a boy under three years old with Wiskott-Aldrich syndrome, due to receive a stem cell transplant. The DNA of the CDR3 is TGCAGCGTTAGGGGGACGGGGGAGGGGTACGAGCAGTACTTC. Translating gives CSVRGTGEGYEQYF.